This record looks at one T cell receptor beta chain sequence and its context. Its antigen is not known. The ends were cut back, 6 bases at V and 2 bases at J, with 17 bases in the middle. CDR1 and CDR2 (germline): MNHEY, SVGAGI. The CDR3 totals 15 residues. The sample originates from a study of cytomegalovirus exposure and HLA in healthy donors. Overall study results and limits: In vitro, a few CMV-associated chains proved specific for CMV antigens. The authors enumerated 150 to 200 TCR beta chains as linked to cytomegalovirus.

The donors were members of the validation cohort comprising over 90 subjects, separate from the roughly 600-subject first cohort. Some clones are missing from TCRdb's copy, which holds only in-frame ones; the method was immunoSEQ multiplex PCR. Among 200,000 to 250,000 clones, 75% to 90% were seen once, and the ten largest hold 5.5% to 6.5%. This chain uses TRBV6-5 with TRBJ2-7; D not resolved. Sequencing was performed on PBMCs. This sequence originates from a woman aged 18-35 years in good health and CMV-seronegative. This CDR3 reads CASSLGTSDAYEQYF. CDR3 DNA sequence: TGTGCCAGCAGCCTGGGAACGTCGGACGCCTACGAGCAGTACTTC.